The entry that follows covers one T cell receptor beta chain sequence. Its target is not known. The data were taken from a study of OX40 agonist ivuxolimab in advanced cancers. About the study: Dose-escalation patients suffered from hepatocellular carcinoma, melanoma, renal cell or head and neck cancer.

Looked up from germline, CDR1 is SGHAT and CDR2 is FQNNGV. The CDR3 runs to 15 residues. Trimming cost V 1 base and J 2 bases, with 12 bases left between them. Here immunoSEQ multiplex PCR was the method, and the copy in TCRdb shows in-frame clones only, minus some. The table records approximately 50,000 clones, about 89% of them present only once. Findings and caveats of the study: More expanded clones were found, on average, in CD8+ than in CD4+ T cells. Clonal expansion was seen in CD4+ and CD8+ blood T cells by week 6 at 0.1 to 3.0 mg/kg.

The sequence derives from an adult with an advanced solid tumor such as melanoma, head and neck, liver or kidney cancer. The chain carries TRBV11-2 and TRBJ2-7; D gene uncertain. The sequenced sample was CD4+ or CD8+ T cells sorted from blood, obtained in a trial of the OX40 agonist ivuxolimab. CDR3 in amino acids: CASSLGAALPYEQYF. The CDR3, as DNA: TGTGCCAGCAGCTTAGGGGCAGCCCTCCCCTACGAGCAGTACTTC. The entire variable domain, with the rest obtained from reference TRBV11-2 and TRBJ2-7, is as follows: EAGVAQSPRYKIIEKRQSVAFWCNPISGHATLYWYQQILGQGPKLLIQFQNNGVVDDSQLPKDRFSAERLKGVDSTLKIQPAKLEDSAVYLCASSLGAALPYEQYFGPGTRLTVT.